These T cell receptor beta chains were read from a single sample in a study of T cells in Graves' hyperthyroidism and ophthalmopathy. A single record per CDR3 protein comes from TCRdb applying MiXCR to the multiplex PCR reads. The data show 700,000 or so distinct CDR3 sequences, with roughly 17% seen just once and around 8.1% held by the top ten. Sequencing was done on a sample of blood. Receptor source: a man between 18 and 29 years old with Graves' hyperthyroidism. Both conserved end residues are part of each CDR3. Fields, in order: clone size, CDR3 length, J gene, V gene, D gene, CDR3 DNA, CDR3 protein. The D gene is left open where the match is weak. The size entry is marked missing in some rows and otherwise reads once, few, many or a size class.

NA 15 TRBJ1-2 TRBV7-2 NA TGTGCCAGCAGCTTAGCAGGACGGCCTAACTATGGCTACACCTTC CASSLAGRPNYGYTF
few 14 TRBJ2-7 TRBV20-1 NA TGCAGTGCTAGCGTAGCGGTCGTAGACTACGAGCAGTACTTC CSASVAVVDYEQYF
many 15 TRBJ2-7 TRBV6-2/TRBV6-3 NA TGTGCCAGCAGTTACTCAGGCCTAGCCATTCGGGAGCAGTACTTC CASSYSGLAIREQYF
few 14 TRBJ1-4 TRBV5-1 NA TGCGCCAGCAGCTTGCAGCCGGAGGGAGAAAAACTGTTTTTT CASSLQPEGEKLFF
NA 13 TRBJ2-2 TRBV28 NA TGTGCCGGCTGGACAGCGAACACCGGGGAGCTGTTTTTT CAGWTANTGELFF
NA 16 TRBJ2-6 TRBV2 TRBD2 TGTGCCAGCAGTTTCGGGACTAGCTCTGGGGCCAACGTCCTGACTTTC CASSFGTSSGANVLTF
NA 15 TRBJ1-1 TRBV7-8 TRBD1 TGTGCCAGCAGCCACCGACCCCAGGGGGACACTGAAGCTTTCTTT CASSHRPQGDTEAFF
NA 16 TRBJ1-4 TRBV15 NA TGTGCCACCAGCAGTGCCCGGACGGCAACTAATGAAAAACTGTTTTTT CATSSARTATNEKLFF
few 13 TRBJ2-2 TRBV10-2 TRBD1 TGCGCCAGCAGACAGGGGGCAACCGGGGAGCTGTTTTTT CASRQGATGELFF
many 17 TRBJ2-5 TRBV28 TRBD2 TGTGCCAGCAGTCCTCGGGGTATCCTAGCGGGAGGTGAGACCCAGTACTTC CASSPRGILAGGETQYF
many 14 TRBJ2-7 TRBV27 NA TGTGCCAGCAGTTTATTCGGGGTCCCCTACGAGCAGTACTTC CASSLFGVPYEQYF
NA 16 TRBJ2-5 TRBV15 NA TGTGCCACCAGCCGCTCGAAAGGGTATTCCCAAGAGACCCAGTACTTC CATSRSKGYSQETQYF
many 14 TRBJ2-1 TRBV6-1 NA TGTGCCACCAAAGCATCGAGTGGCTACAATGAGCAGTTCTTC CATKASSGYNEQFF
NA 16 TRBJ1-3 TRBV7-2 NA TGTGCCAGCAGCTTACTGGGGCAGGGCTTTGGGAACACCATATATTTT CASSLLGQGFGNTIYF
NA 16 TRBJ2-7 TRBV27 NA TGTGCCAGCAGTTTATCCTACGGGTCCAGGGGTCACGAGCAGTACTTC CASSLSYGSRGHEQYF
many 16 TRBJ1-4 TRBV28 NA TGTGCCAGCAGTTTGGATCAGTTCCCAAGGAGTGAAAAACTGTTTTTT CASSLDQFPRSEKLFF
NA 14 TRBJ2-4 TRBV6-2/TRBV6-3 TRBD2 TGTGCCAGCAGGGGACTAGCGGCCAAAAACATTCAGTACTTC CASRGLAAKNIQYF
many 14 TRBJ2-1 TRBV30 NA TGTGCCACGCGTCCTAGAAGCTCCTACAATGAGCAGTTCTTC CATRPRSSYNEQFF
many 13 TRBJ2-1 TRBV30 NA TGTGCCTGGAGTGGACTAGCCTACAATGAGCAGTTCTTC CAWSGLAYNEQFF
many 14 TRBJ1-1 TRBV20-1 NA TGCAGTGCCGATCTGGGACATATGAACACTGAAGCTTTCTTT CSADLGHMNTEAFF
many 15 TRBJ2-1 TRBV3-1 TRBD2 TGTGCCAGCAGCCACCAAGCGGGAGGGGACCATGAGCAGTTCTTC CASSHQAGGDHEQFF
many 15 TRBJ1-1 TRBV13 TRBD1 TGTGCCAGCAGCCGACGGACAGGGATGAACACTGAAGCTTTCTTT CASSRRTGMNTEAFF
many 14 TRBJ1-2 TRBV11-2 NA TGTGCCAGCAGCTTAGATCTCAGGAACTATGGCTACACCTTC CASSLDLRNYGYTF
few 13 TRBJ2-7 TRBV10-3 TRBD1 TGTGCCGCAGCCGGGACAGGGATGGGGCAGCAGTACTTC CAAAGTGMGQQYF
NA 15 TRBJ2-7 TRBV15 NA TGTGCCACCAGCGGGGCTTTGACTGACCCCTACGAGCAGTACTTC CATSGALTDPYEQYF
many 12 TRBJ1-2 TRBV11-2 NA TGTGCCAGCAGCCCCGGACTGGGGAGCTACACCTTC CASSPGLGSYTF
many 14 TRBJ1-1 TRBV13 NA TGTGCCAGCAGCTTAAGCAGGGTGGGGACTGAAGCTTTCTTT CASSLSRVGTEAFF
many 15 TRBJ1-2 TRBV7-3 NA TGTGCCAGCAGCTTAACGGCCGGAAACCCCTATGGCTACACCTTC CASSLTAGNPYGYTF
NA 14 TRBJ2-7 TRBV20-1 NA TGCAGTGCTAGTGGACCTTCCGGGGCCTACGAGCAGTACTTC CSASGPSGAYEQYF
NA 14 TRBJ2-7 TRBV28 TRBD2 TGTGCCAGCAGTACCGGGGGGGAAGGTGGCGAGCAGTACTTC CASSTGGEGGEQYF
NA 15 TRBJ1-2 TRBV6-1 TRBD1 TGTGCCAGCAGTGCGCCGGGACAGTCGTCTTATGGCTACACCTTC CASSAPGQSSYGYTF
NA 16 TRBJ2-5 TRBV5-6 TRBD2 TGTGCCAGCAGCTTAACAACCGGCTCGGGAGGGGAGACCCAGTACTTC CASSLTTGSGGETQYF
few 13 TRBJ2-7 TRBV2 NA TGTGCCAGCAGTGAAGAATTCAGGAGCGAGCAGTACTTC CASSEEFRSEQYF
many 14 TRBJ2-7 TRBV28 NA TGTGCCAGCAGTTTCGGGGACCAGACCTACGAGCAGTACTTC CASSFGDQTYEQYF
many 17 TRBJ2-1 TRBV24-1 TRBD1 TGTGCCACCAGTGATGGCCGAGGGGACAGGGGTTCGAATGAGCAGTTCTTC CATSDGRGDRGSNEQFF
few 18 TRBJ2-2 TRBV12-3/TRBV12-4 NA TGTGCCAGCAACTTCAGGGTACTCCTGACGGGAAGGTCCGGGGAGCTGTTTTTT CASNFRVLLTGRSGELFF
many 13 TRBJ1-1 TRBV30 NA TGTGCCTGGAGTGTTGGACCTAATTATGAAGCTTTCTTT CAWSVGPNYEAFF
NA 18 TRBJ2-5 TRBV7-9 TRBD2 TGTGCCAGCAGCTCCGGGACTAGCGGGGGAGGCATCACGGAGACCCAATACTTC CASSSGTSGGGITETQYF
NA 11 TRBJ1-1 TRBV19 NA TGTGCCAGCTTCAGTGGTACTGAAGCTTTCTTT CASFSGTEAFF
few 12 TRBJ2-7 TRBV28 NA TGTGCCAGCAGTTTAATACAGCGCGAGCAGTACTTC CASSLIQREQYF
many 14 TRBJ2-1 TRBV2 NA TGTGCCAGCAGTGAAGCGCTACGAGAGGGTGAGCAGTTCTTC CASSEALREGEQFF
many 16 TRBJ2-1 TRBV6-1 TRBD2 TGTGCCAGCAGAGCGGGACTAGCGGGAATCTACAATGAGCAGTTCTTC CASRAGLAGIYNEQFF
many 14 TRBJ2-7 TRBV20-1 TRBD1 TGCAGTGCTCCTTTTGACAGGGTGAGGAGCGAGCAGTACTTC CSAPFDRVRSEQYF
NA 11 TRBJ2-7 TRBV2 TRBD1 TGTGCCAGCAGTGAAGAGGGGGCGCACTACTTC CASSEEGAHYF
NA 18 TRBJ1-1 TRBV20-1 TRBD1 TGCAGCCCAAGTGGGGACAGGGGTTTAAGAATTAGGAACACTGAAGCTTTCTTT CSPSGDRGLRIRNTEAFF
NA 14 TRBJ2-1 TRBV7-9 NA TGTGCCAGCAGCTTGCCACCTTCTTACAATGAGCAGTTCTTC CASSLPPSYNEQFF